This T cell receptor beta chain was identified in a study of blood T cell repertoires in COVID-19. Turning to the study itself: Sites across the United States, Italy and Spain contributed samples from acute and convalescent COVID-19.

The CDR3 extends over 15 amino acids. Trimming removed 5 bases at V and 5 bases at J, with 16 bases between. Germline V CDR1 and CDR2: LGHDT, YNNKEL (reference sequence). Profiling relied on immunoSEQ multiplex PCR, and the TCRdb table lists in-frame clones only, not all of them. The repertoire has some 250,000 clones, around 87% of them found once; the top ten carry around 7.2%. The receptor comes from a man aged 55 to 69 who had recovered from COVID-19. Sample: peripheral blood. This chain connects TRBV3-1 (or the pseudogene TRBV3-2) to TRBJ1-5; possibly TRBD1 for D (6 bases). The CDR3 spells CASSDRQVRDQPQHF. The CDR3 coding sequence is TGTGCCAGCAGCGATCGACAGGTCCGAGATCAGCCCCAGCATTTT.